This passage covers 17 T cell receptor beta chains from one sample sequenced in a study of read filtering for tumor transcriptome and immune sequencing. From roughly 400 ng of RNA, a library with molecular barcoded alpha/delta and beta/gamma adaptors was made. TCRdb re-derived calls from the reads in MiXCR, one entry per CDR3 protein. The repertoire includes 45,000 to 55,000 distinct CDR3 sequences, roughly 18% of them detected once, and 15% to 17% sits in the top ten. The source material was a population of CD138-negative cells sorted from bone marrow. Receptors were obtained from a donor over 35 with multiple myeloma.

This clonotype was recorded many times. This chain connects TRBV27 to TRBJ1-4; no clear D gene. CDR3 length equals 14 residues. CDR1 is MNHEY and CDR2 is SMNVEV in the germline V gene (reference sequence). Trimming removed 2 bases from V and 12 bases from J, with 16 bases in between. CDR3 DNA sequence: TGTGCCAGCAGTTTACGCAGCCCGGTCTTAGAACTGTTTTTT. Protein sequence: CASSLRSPVLELFF. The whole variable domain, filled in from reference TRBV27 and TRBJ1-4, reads EAQVTQNPRYLITVTGKKLTVTCSQNMNHEYMSWYRQDPGLGLRQIYYSMNVEVTDKGDVPEGYKVSRKEKRNFPLILESPSPNQTSLYFCASSLRSPVLELFFGSGTQLSVL.

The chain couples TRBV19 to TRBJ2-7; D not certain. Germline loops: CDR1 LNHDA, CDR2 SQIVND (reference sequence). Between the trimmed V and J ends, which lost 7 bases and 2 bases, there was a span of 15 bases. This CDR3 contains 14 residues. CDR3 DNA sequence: TGTGCCAGTACTCCGAGAGCCAGTGCCTACGAGCAGTACTTC. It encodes CASTPRASAYEQYF.

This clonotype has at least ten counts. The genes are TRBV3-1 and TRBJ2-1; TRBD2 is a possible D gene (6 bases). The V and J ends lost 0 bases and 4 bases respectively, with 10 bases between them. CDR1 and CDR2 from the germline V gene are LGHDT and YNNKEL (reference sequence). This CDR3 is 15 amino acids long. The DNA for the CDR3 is TGTGCCAGCAGCCAAGAATTAGCGGCGTACAATGAGCAGTTCTTC. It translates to CASSQELAAYNEQFF.

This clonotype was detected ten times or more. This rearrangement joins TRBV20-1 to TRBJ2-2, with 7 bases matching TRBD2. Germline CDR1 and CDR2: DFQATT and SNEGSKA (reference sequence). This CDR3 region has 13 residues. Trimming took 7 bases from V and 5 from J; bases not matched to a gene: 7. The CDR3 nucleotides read TGCAGTGGAAGGGGAGCGGGGACCGGGGAGCTGTTTTTT. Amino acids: CSGRGAGTGELFF.

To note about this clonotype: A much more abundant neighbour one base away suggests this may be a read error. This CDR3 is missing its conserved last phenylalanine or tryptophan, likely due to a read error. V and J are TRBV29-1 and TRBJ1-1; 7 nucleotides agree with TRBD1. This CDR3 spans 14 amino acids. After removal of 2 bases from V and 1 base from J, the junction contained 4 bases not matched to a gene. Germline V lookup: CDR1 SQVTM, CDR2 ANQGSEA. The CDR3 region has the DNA TGCAGCGTTGAACTTCGACAGGGGAACACTGAAGCTTTCTCT. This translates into CSVELRQGNTEAFS.

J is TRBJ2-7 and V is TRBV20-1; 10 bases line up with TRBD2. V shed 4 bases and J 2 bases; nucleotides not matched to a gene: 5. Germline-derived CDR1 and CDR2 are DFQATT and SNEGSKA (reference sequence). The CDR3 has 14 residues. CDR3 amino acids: CSANSGTSAYEQYF. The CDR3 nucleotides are TGCAGTGCTAATTCCGGGACTAGCGCCTACGAGCAGTACTTC.

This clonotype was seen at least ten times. CDR3: CSAKSGTTNYGYTF. The CDR3 nucleotides are TGCAGTGCTAAGTCCGGGACAACCAACTATGGCTACACCTTC. The V gene is TRBV20-1, the J gene TRBJ1-2; possible D gene TRBD1, 6 bases. The CDR3 is 14 residues long. V gave up 4 bases and J gave up 2 bases, with 14 bases separating them. CDR1 DFQATT and CDR2 SNEGSKA come from the germline V gene (reference sequence).

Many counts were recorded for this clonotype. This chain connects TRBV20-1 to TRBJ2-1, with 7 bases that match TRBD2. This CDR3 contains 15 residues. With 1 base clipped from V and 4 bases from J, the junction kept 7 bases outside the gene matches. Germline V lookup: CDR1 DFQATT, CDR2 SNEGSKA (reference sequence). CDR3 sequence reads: CSARAASGIYNEQFF. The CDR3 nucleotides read TGCAGTGCTAGAGCGGCTAGCGGCATATACAATGAGCAGTTCTTC.

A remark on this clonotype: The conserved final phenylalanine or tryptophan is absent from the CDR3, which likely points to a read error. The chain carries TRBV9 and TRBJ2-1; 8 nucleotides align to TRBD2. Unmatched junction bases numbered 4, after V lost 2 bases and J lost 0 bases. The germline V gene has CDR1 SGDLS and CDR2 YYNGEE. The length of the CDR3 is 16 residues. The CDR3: CASSVRSGSSYNEQFL. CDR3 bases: TGTGCCAGCAGCGTTCGGAGCGGGAGCTCCTACAATGAGCAGTTCCTC.

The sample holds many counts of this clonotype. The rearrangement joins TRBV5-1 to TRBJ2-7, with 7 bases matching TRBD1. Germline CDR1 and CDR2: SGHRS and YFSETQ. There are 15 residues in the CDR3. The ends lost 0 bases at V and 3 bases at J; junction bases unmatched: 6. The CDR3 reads CASSLETGWNYEQYF. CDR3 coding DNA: TGCGCCAGCAGCTTGGAGACAGGGTGGAACTACGAGCAGTACTTC.

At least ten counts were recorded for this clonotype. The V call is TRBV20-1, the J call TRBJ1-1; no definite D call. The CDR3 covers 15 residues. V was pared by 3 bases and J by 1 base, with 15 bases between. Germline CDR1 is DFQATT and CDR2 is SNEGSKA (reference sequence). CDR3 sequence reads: CSASPRMEGNTEAFF. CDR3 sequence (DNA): TGCAGTGCTAGCCCCCGGATGGAGGGGAACACTGAAGCTTTCTTT.

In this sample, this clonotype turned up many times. CDR3 sequence reads: CASSLRQPQHF. The CDR3 region has the DNA TGTGCCAGCAGTCTGAGGCAGCCCCAGCATTTT. The V gene is TRBV12-3 or TRBV12-4, the J gene TRBJ1-5, with D unresolved. CDR3 length: 11 amino acids. Trimming shortened V by 5 bases and J by 7 bases, and 6 bases separated the two germline ends.

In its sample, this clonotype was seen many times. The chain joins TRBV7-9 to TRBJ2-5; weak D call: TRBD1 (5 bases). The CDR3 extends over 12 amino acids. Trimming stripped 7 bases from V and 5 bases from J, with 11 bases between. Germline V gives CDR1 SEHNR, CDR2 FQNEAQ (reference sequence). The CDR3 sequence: CASNGQGETQYF. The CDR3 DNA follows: TGTGCCAGCAATGGGCAGGGTGAGACCCAGTACTTC.

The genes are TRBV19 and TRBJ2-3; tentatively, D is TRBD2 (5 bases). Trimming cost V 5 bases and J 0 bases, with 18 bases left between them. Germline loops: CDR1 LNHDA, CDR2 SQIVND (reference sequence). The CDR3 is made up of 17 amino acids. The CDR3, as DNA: TGTGCCAGTAGTTTAAGAAGCGGTGACTCTAGCACAGATACGCAGTATTTT. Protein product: CASSLRSGDSSTDTQYF.

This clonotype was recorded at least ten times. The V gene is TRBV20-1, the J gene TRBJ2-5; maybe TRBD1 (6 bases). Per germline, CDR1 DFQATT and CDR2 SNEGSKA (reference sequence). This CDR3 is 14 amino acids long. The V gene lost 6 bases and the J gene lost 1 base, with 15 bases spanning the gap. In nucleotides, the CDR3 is TGCAGTGCGATTGACAGGACCCTCCAAGAGACCCAGTACTTC. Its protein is CSAIDRTLQETQYF.

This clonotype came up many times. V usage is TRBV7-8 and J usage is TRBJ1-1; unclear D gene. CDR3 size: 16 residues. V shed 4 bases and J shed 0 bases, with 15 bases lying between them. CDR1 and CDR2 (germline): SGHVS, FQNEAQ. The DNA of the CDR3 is TGTGCCAGCAGCTCGCGGGCCCTAGGCATGAACACTGAAGCTTTCTTT. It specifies CASSSRALGMNTEAFF.

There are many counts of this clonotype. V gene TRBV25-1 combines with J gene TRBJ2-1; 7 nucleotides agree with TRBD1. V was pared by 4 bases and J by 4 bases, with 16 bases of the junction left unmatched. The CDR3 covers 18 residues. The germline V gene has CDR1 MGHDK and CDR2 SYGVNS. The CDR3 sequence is CASSGNPIDRDLYNEQFF. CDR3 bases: TGTGCCAGCAGTGGAAACCCCATCGACAGGGACCTATACAATGAGCAGTTCTTC.